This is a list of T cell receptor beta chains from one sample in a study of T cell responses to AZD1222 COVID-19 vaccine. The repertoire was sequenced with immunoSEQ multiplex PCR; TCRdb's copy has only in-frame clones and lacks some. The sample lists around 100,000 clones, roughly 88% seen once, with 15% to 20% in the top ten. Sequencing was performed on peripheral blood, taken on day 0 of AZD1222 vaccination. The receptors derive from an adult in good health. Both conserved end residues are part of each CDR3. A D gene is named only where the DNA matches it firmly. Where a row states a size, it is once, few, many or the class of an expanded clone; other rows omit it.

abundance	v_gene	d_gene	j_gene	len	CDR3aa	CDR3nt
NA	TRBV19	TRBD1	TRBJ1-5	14	CATVDRDRNQPQHF	TGTGCCACCGTCGACCGGGACAGGAATCAGCCCCAGCATTTT
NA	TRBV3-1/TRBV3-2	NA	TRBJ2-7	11	CASSQAYEQYF	TGTGCCAGCAGCCAAGCCTACGAGCAGTACTTC
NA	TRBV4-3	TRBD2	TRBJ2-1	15	CASSQLAGGFNEQFF	TGCGCCAGCAGCCAACTAGCGGGGGGATTCAATGAGCAGTTCTTC
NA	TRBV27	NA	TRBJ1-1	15	CASTPGQLLNTEAFF	TGTGCCAGCACCCCCGGACAGCTTCTGAACACTGAAGCTTTCTTT
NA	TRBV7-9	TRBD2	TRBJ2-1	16	CASSKLAAGGSDEQFF	TGTGCCAGCAGCAAACTAGCGGCCGGCGGTAGCGATGAGCAGTTCTTC
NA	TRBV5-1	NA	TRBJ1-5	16	CASSPGTVGSNQPQHF	TGCGCCAGCAGCCCCGGAACAGTTGGTAGCAATCAGCCCCAGCATTTT
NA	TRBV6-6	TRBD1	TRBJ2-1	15	CASSYPQTGSDEQFF	TGTGCCAGCAGTTACCCGCAGACAGGGTCCGATGAGCAGTTCTTC
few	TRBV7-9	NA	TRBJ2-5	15	CASRRERGRGETQYF	TGTGCCAGCAGGCGAGAGCGTGGCAGGGGAGAGACCCAGTACTTC
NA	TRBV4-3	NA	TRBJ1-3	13	CASSQDVGNTIYF	TGCGCCAGCAGCCAGGATGTTGGAAACACCATATATTTT
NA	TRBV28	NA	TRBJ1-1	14	CASSSGLGRTEAFF	TGTGCCAGCAGTTCGGGACTGGGGAGGACTGAAGCTTTCTTT